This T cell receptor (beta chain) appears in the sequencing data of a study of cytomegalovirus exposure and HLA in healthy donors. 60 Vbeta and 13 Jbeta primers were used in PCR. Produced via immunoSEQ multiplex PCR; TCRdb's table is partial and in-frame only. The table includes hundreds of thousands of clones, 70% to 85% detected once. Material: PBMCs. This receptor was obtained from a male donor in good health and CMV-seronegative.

CDR3 nucleotide sequence: TGTGCCAGCAGCTTAATAGCGGGAGAGACCTACGAGCAGTACTTC. Translated, it gives CASSLIAGETYEQYF. The chain uses TRBV7-8 and TRBJ2-7, with 9 bases aligning to TRBD2. CDR1 is SGHVS, CDR2 FQNEAQ, per germline. The CDR3 is made up of 15 amino acids. The V and J ends lost 2 bases and 2 bases, in that order; junction bases with no gene match: 4.